This entry lists 31 T cell receptor beta chains sequenced from one sample in a study of memory CD4+ T cells and cytomegalovirus serostatus. The assay was immunoSEQ multiplex PCR, and TCRdb's table has in-frame clones only and misses some. The data show tens of thousands of clones, roughly 84% seen once. The sort gate was single viable CD3+CD4+CD8-CD45RO+ cells for memory CD4+ T cells. What was sequenced was memory CD4+ T cells from blood. Source of these receptors: an adult in good health and CMV-seronegative. Some clones in this sample may be carry-over from other donors' samples.

The sample holds a few counts of this clone. J is TRBJ1-2 and V is TRBV28; no reliable D call. V gave up 10 bases and J gave up 2 bases, with 8 bases separating them. This CDR3 is 11 amino acids long. In germline, CDR1 is MDHEN, CDR2 SYDVKM. CDR3 sequence: CATFVNYGYTF. In nucleotides, the CDR3 is TGTGCCACCTTCGTCAACTATGGCTACACCTTC.

This chain joins TRBV29-1 and TRBJ2-2; 8 bases line up with TRBD1. Germline V gene lookup returns CDR1 SQVTM and CDR2 ANQGSEA. The CDR3 consists of 16 residues. V was clipped by 7 bases and J by 7 bases; unmatched bases: 17. CDR3 coding DNA: TGCAGCGCCAAACCCGGCGGGACAGGATCTAGCGGGGAGCTGTTTTTT. Protein: CSAKPGGTGSSGELFF.

J is TRBJ1-1 and V is TRBV12-5; D gene unclear. The germline V gene encodes CDR1 LGHNT and CDR2 FRNRAP. The CDR3 is made up of 17 amino acids. V was clipped by 0 bases and J by 2 bases, with 16 bases between them. The CDR3: CASGLVLSPSTNTEAFF. The DNA of the CDR3 is TGTGCTAGTGGTTTGGTACTGTCTCCCAGCACCAACACTGAAGCTTTCTTT.

The chain has TRBV5-6 and TRBJ1-2; maybe TRBD1 (6 bases). V gave up 2 bases and J gave up 4 bases, with 15 bases separating them. This CDR3 is 15 amino acids long. The germline V gene encodes CDR1 SGHDT and CDR2 YYEEEE. The CDR3 is CASSFRATGPYGYTF. The CDR3 bases are TGTGCCAGCAGCTTTAGGGCGACAGGTCCCTATGGCTACACCTTC.

This sequence joins TRBV25-1 and TRBJ2-7; TRBD1 is a possible D gene (6 bases). V was clipped by 3 bases and J by 7 bases, with 16 bases between them. The CDR3 sequence is 14 residues long. Per germline, CDR1 MGHDK and CDR2 SYGVNS. The DNA of the CDR3 is TGTGCCAGCAGTGAGATGGACAGTACGCGAGAGCAGTACTTC. Translation: CASSEMDSTREQYF.

This clone was seen only a few times. The gene calls are TRBV30 and TRBJ1-3; D might be TRBD1 (6 bases). The CDR3 runs 14 residues. V gave up 2 bases and J gave up 2 bases, with 10 bases separating them. Germline V gene sequence: CDR1 GTSNPN, CDR2 SVGIG (reference sequence). CDR3 sequence: CAWSRDTAGNTIYF. CDR3 bases: TGTGCCTGGAGTAGGGACACCGCTGGAAACACCATATATTTT.

On this clone: This same CDR3 is encoded by further DNA sequences in the sample. J is TRBJ2-2 and V is TRBV7-2; 9 bases match TRBD2. CDR3 length: 15 amino acids. Germline CDR1 reads SGHTA; CDR2 reads FQGNSA. V gave up 6 bases and J gave up 2 bases; unmatched junction bases: 4. CDR3 amino acids: CASSPLAGNTGELFF. The CDR3 nucleotides are TGTGCCAGCAGTCCTCTAGCGGGAAACACCGGGGAGCTGTTTTTT.

This clone was observed a single time. The rearrangement links TRBV6-6 to TRBJ1-2; D remains unclear. Germline V gene sequence: CDR1 MNHNY, CDR2 SVGAGI (reference sequence). V dropped 6 bases and J dropped 5 bases, with 16 bases sitting between them. CDR3 size: 14 residues. The CDR3 region is CASSPGRWGYGYTF. Written as DNA, the CDR3 is TGTGCCAGCAGCCCCGGCAGGTGGGGTTATGGCTACACCTTC.

The chain is built from TRBV7-6 and TRBJ1-1; 8 bases line up with TRBD1. Germline CDR1 and CDR2: SGHVS and FNYEAQ. V lost 1 base, J lost 0 bases, and 4 bases stayed unmatched. This CDR3 is 16 amino acids long. The CDR3 nucleotides are TGTGCCAGCAGCTTAGAAGGGACAGGTGTGAACACTGAAGCTTTCTTT. Amino acids: CASSLEGTGVNTEAFF.

The chain carries TRBV25-1 and TRBJ2-5; 8 bases match TRBD1. With V trimmed by 3 bases and J by 7 bases, 7 bases remained unmatched. The CDR3 covers 14 residues. The germline V gene encodes CDR1 MGHDK and CDR2 SYGVNS. The CDR3 nucleotides are TGTGCCAGCAGTGACCAAGGACAGGGAGGGACCCAGTACTTC. Protein sequence: CASSDQGQGGTQYF.

The chain links TRBV5-5 to TRBJ1-1; D gene unclear. V dropped 4 bases and J dropped 4 bases, with 11 bases sitting between them. This CDR3 is built from 13 residues. Germline V CDR1 and CDR2: SGHKS, YYEKEE (reference sequence). CDR3 region: CASSPRFRTEAFF. The CDR3 DNA is TGTGCCAGCAGCCCCAGGTTTCGCACTGAAGCTTTCTTT.

The chain combines TRBV2 with TRBJ2-1; D not certain. Germline CDR1 SNHLY, CDR2 FYNNEI. This CDR3 spans 14 amino acids. V was pared by 7 bases and J by 0 bases, with 10 bases between. In DNA, the CDR3 is TGTGCCAGCAAGACTGACCACTCCTACAATGAGCAGTTCTTC. Encoded protein: CASKTDHSYNEQFF.

J is TRBJ2-1 and V is TRBV7-2, with D possibly being TRBD2 (6 bases). The CDR3 covers 16 residues. With 7 bases removed from V and 0 bases from J, the gap between germline ends came to 16 bases. Germline V gives CDR1 SGHTA, CDR2 FQGNSA. CDR3 loop: CASTLAGILSYNEQFF. The CDR3 nucleotides read TGTGCCAGCACCTTGGCGGGGATCCTCTCCTACAATGAGCAGTTCTTC.

V and J are TRBV10-3 and TRBJ1-1; a possible D gene is TRBD1 (5 bases). The V gene's germline CDR1 is ENHRY and CDR2 SYGVKD. The CDR3 sequence is 15 residues long. Trimming removed 6 bases at V and 1 base at J, with 15 bases between. The chain's CDR3 is CAIRVGATGNTEAFF. In DNA, the CDR3 is TGTGCCATCAGAGTTGGGGCCACGGGGAACACTGAAGCTTTCTTT.

The chain recombines TRBV30 with TRBJ1-2, with TRBD1 as a possible D gene (6 bases). The CDR3 runs to 14 residues. V lost 5 bases to trimming and J lost 7 bases, with 20 bases between them. CDR1 is GTSNPN, CDR2 SVGIG, per germline (reference sequence). CDR3 nucleotides: TGTGCCTGGGGGAGGGGGGTCTCCTCGTTTGGCTACACCTTC. Translation gives CAWGRGVSSFGYTF.

This clone was counted once. The chain couples TRBV11-2 to TRBJ2-2; D might be TRBD1 (6 bases). The germline V gene has CDR1 SGHAT and CDR2 FQNNGV. The CDR3 totals 15 residues. V lost 1 base and J 6 bases, leaving 12 bases between the germline ends. Written as DNA, the CDR3 is TGTGCCAGCAGCTTAGCGGGACACACCTCCGGGGAGCTGTTTTTT. Translation: CASSLAGHTSGELFF.

This clone was detected once. This chain links TRBV18 with TRBJ1-3, with D uncertain. The V end lost 4 bases, the J end lost 11 bases, and 15 bases lay between the germline ends. Germline V CDR1 and CDR2: KGHSH, LQKENI. CDR3 length: 13 amino acids. CDR3 coding DNA: TGTGCCAGCTCACTAACACCGGAGGAGGCCATATATTTT. Amino acid sequence: CASSLTPEEAIYF.

The chain carries TRBV7-2 and TRBJ2-3, with 8 bases aligning to TRBD2. J gave up 5 bases and V 5 bases, and 12 bases lay outside the gene matches. Germline assignment: CDR1 SGHTA and CDR2 FQGNSA. The CDR3 has 16 amino acids. CDR3 nucleotide sequence: TGTGCCAGCAGCGCACTAGCGGCCCTGGGAGGAGATACGCAGTATTTT. The encoded protein is CASSALAALGGDTQYF.

This clone was observed a handful of times. The gene calls are TRBV18 and TRBJ2-1, with 9 nucleotides matching TRBD2. The V and J ends lost 1 base and 4 bases, in that order; junction bases with no gene match: 8. The germline V gene encodes CDR1 KGHSH and CDR2 LQKENI. The length of the CDR3 is 17 residues. The CDR3 here is CASSPQSAGGPYNEQFF. The CDR3 DNA sequence: TGTGCCAGCTCACCACAATCAGCGGGGGGCCCTTACAATGAGCAGTTCTTC.

The chain links TRBV7-8 to TRBJ1-4; 10 bases map to TRBD1. CDR1 is SGHVS and CDR2 is FQNEAQ in the germline V gene. The CDR3 has 14 amino acids. After removal of 4 bases from V and 7 bases from J, the junction contained 3 bases not matched to a gene. In DNA form, the CDR3 reads TGTGCCAGCAGCTACCGGGACAGGGGTGAAAAACTGTTTTTT. Protein product: CASSYRDRGEKLFF.

The rearrangement joins TRBV28 to TRBJ2-2; D remains unclear. Germline V lookup: CDR1 MDHEN, CDR2 SYDVKM. CDR3 size: 15 residues. Trimming took off 2 bases at V and 1 base at J, with 8 bases between the two ends. The CDR3 loop is CASSLANQNTGELFF. The DNA for the CDR3 is TGTGCCAGCAGTTTAGCTAACCAGAACACCGGGGAGCTGTTTTTT.

This clone was observed a handful of times. The chain employs TRBV28 and TRBJ1-6, with D possibly TRBD1 on 5 matching bases. The germline gives CDR1 MDHEN, CDR2 SYDVKM. This CDR3 has 15 amino acids. V gave up 8 bases and J gave up 7 bases, with 18 bases separating them. The CDR3 DNA sequence: TGTGCCAGCCAACCCCCGGGGGGTCGGAATTCACCCCTCCACTTT. Protein sequence: CASQPPGGRNSPLHF.

V is TRBV11-2 and J is TRBJ1-1; D is unresolved. V lost 1 base to trimming and J lost 7 bases, with 13 bases between them. CDR3 length: 14 residues. CDR1 and CDR2 (germline): SGHAT, FQNNGV. The CDR3 coding sequence is TGTGCCAGCAGCTTAGTTTACACCTCGGGTGAAGCTTTCTTT. Its protein is CASSLVYTSGEAFF.

V is TRBV5-1 and J is TRBJ2-7; 11 nucleotides match TRBD1. Germline-derived CDR1 and CDR2 are SGHRS and YFSETQ. The CDR3 is 14 residues long. The J segment lost 5 bases and the V segment lost 7 bases, leaving 8 bases of the junction unmatched. CDR3 residues: CASQLRTGGHEQYF. CDR3 DNA sequence: TGCGCCAGCCAACTTCGGACAGGGGGCCACGAGCAGTACTTC.

The genes are TRBV28 and TRBJ1-4; 9 bases fit TRBD1. There are 18 residues in the CDR3. The trim removed 5 bases at V and 6 bases at J, leaving 16 bases unmatched. Germline CDR1 reads MDHEN; CDR2 reads SYDVKM. DNA of the CDR3: TGTGCCAGCAGTCCATACGGACTTGACAGGGGGTCACATGAAAAACTGTTTTTT. This sequence encodes CASSPYGLDRGSHEKLFF.

This clone was picked up a small number of times. The V call is TRBV28, the J call TRBJ2-7; unclear D gene. The V gene's germline CDR1 is MDHEN and CDR2 SYDVKM. Trimming pared 4 bases from V and 0 bases from J, leaving 7 bases between. The CDR3 extends over 13 amino acids. The CDR3 sequence: CASSSSSSYEQYF. The DNA of the CDR3 is TGTGCCAGCAGTTCGTCTAGCTCCTACGAGCAGTACTTC.

This sequence joins TRBV29-1 and TRBJ2-7; TRBD2 matches 7 bases. This CDR3 spans 15 amino acids. V gave up 0 bases and J gave up 2 bases; unmatched junction bases: 7. CDR1 and CDR2 from the germline V gene are SQVTM and ANQGSEA. CDR3 protein: CSVEDRASGTYEQYF. The CDR3 DNA reads TGCAGCGTTGAAGATCGGGCTAGCGGTACCTACGAGCAGTACTTC.

This sequence joins TRBV15 and TRBJ2-1; no definite D call. V was trimmed by 3 bases and J by 8 bases, leaving 11 bases between them. The CDR3 has 13 amino acids. Per germline, CDR1 LNHNV and CDR2 YYDKDF (reference sequence). Here the CDR3 DNA reads TGTGCCACCAGCAGGGTTCCCTCCCATGAGCAGTTCTTC. Its protein product is CATSRVPSHEQFF.

The rearrangement uses TRBV27 and TRBJ1-6; perhaps TRBD1 as D (5 bases). Germline-derived CDR1 and CDR2 are MNHEY and SMNVEV (reference sequence). V lost 0 bases and J 10 bases, leaving 10 bases between the germline ends. The CDR3 length is 14 residues. CDR3 bases: TGTGCCAGCAGTTTATCTCAGGGACGATCACCCCTCCACTTT. Amino acids: CASSLSQGRSPLHF.

This clone was counted once. The rearrangement uses TRBV19 and TRBJ2-3; tentatively, D is TRBD1 or TRBD2 (6 bases each). CDR1 is LNHDA, CDR2 SQIVND, per germline (reference sequence). The germline V and J ends were trimmed by 6 bases and 1 base, with 14 bases remaining between them. The CDR3 spans 15 residues. The CDR3 DNA follows: TGTGCCAGTAGCAGGGGAGGAGGAGGCACAGATACGCAGTATTTT. It translates to CASSRGGGGTDTQYF. The entire variable domain, with the rest obtained from reference TRBV19 and TRBJ2-3, is as follows: DGGITQSPKYLFRKEGQNVTLSCEQNLNHDAMYWYRQDPGQGLRLIYYSQIVNDFQKGDIAEGYSVSREKKESFPLTVTSAQKNPTAFYLCASSRGGGGTDTQYFGPGTRLTVL.

This chain connects TRBV7-9 to TRBJ1-1; 7 bases fit TRBD1. CDR1 and CDR2 (germline): SEHNR, FQNEAQ (reference sequence). CDR3 length: 14 amino acids. With 5 bases clipped from V and 1 base from J, the junction kept 4 bases outside the gene matches. CDR3 amino acids: CASSPRGGNTEAFF. The CDR3 nucleotides read TGTGCCAGCAGCCCCAGGGGGGGGAACACTGAAGCTTTCTTT. The full variable domain, completed using reference TRBV7-9 and TRBJ1-1, is DTGVSQNPRHKITKRGQNVTFRCDPISEHNRLYWYRQTLGQGPEFLTYFQNEAQLEKSRLLSDRFSAERPKGSFSTLEIQRTEQGDSAMYLCASSPRGGNTEAFFGQGTRLTVV.